Following are 17 T cell receptor beta chains from one sample sequenced in a study of blood T cell repertoires in COVID-19. TCRdb's copy holds only in-frame clones and misses some; the assay was immunoSEQ multiplex PCR. This table holds roughly 200,000 clones, roughly nine tenths found once. The sequenced sample was peripheral blood. The receptor source for this set is a man aged 35 to 55 with acute or convalescent COVID-19.

This chain uses TRBV18 with TRBJ1-1, with 9 bases lining up with TRBD1. The CDR3 consists of 16 residues. The germline V gene has CDR1 KGHSH and CDR2 LQKENI. V lost 5 bases and J lost 5; bases outside the gene matches: 12. As DNA, the CDR3 is TGTGCCAGCTCATCGTCACAGGGGGCGAGAGATACTGAAGCTTTCTTT. This sequence encodes CASSSSQGARDTEAFF.

The CDR3 bases are TGTGCCTGGAGGCCGAGACATTATGGCTACACCTTC. The encoded protein is CAWRPRHYGYTF. This chain connects TRBV30 to TRBJ1-2; no clear D gene. The CDR3 is made up of 12 amino acids. Germline V gene lookup returns CDR1 GTSNPN and CDR2 SVGIG (reference sequence). Trimming left V 3 bases short and J 5 bases short, with 10 bases between.

The rearrangement links TRBV30 to TRBJ2-5; 12 positions match TRBD2. V was clipped by 0 bases and J by 5 bases; unmatched bases: 10. The germline V gene encodes CDR1 GTSNPN and CDR2 SVGIG (reference sequence). CDR3 length equals 17 residues. CDR3 sequence: CAWSVRLAGGPGETQYF. CDR3 DNA: TGTGCCTGGAGTGTAAGGCTAGCGGGGGGGCCCGGGGAGACCCAGTACTTC.

Remarks on this clone: One junction end disagrees with the germline gene, perhaps due to a read error. The chain joins TRBV18 to TRBJ1-1; 9 nucleotides align to TRBD1. This CDR3 spans 16 amino acids. Germline V CDR1 and CDR2: KGHSH, LQKENI. The CDR3: CASSPRTGEINTEAFF. Here the CDR3 DNA reads TGTGCCAGCTCCCCACGGACAGGGGAAATAAACACTGAAGCTTTCTTT.

This chain uses TRBV9 with TRBJ2-1; 13 bases match TRBD2. V trimming: 3 bases; J trimming: 6 bases; junction bases outside the gene matches: 3. The CDR3 spans 15 residues. The germline gives CDR1 SGDLS, CDR2 YYNGEE. The chain's CDR3 is CASSEGLAGSNEQFF. CDR3 sequence (DNA): TGTGCCAGCAGCGAGGGACTAGCGGGGAGCAATGAGCAGTTCTTC.

The V gene is TRBV5-4, the J gene TRBJ2-3; D gene uncertain. CDR1 and CDR2 from the germline V gene are SGHNT and YYREEE (reference sequence). This CDR3 spans 15 amino acids. V dropped 0 bases and J dropped 2 bases, with 10 bases sitting between them. This chain's CDR3 is CASSLETGHTDTQYF. As DNA, the CDR3 is TGTGCCAGCAGCTTGGAGACTGGCCACACAGATACGCAGTATTTT.

The J gene is TRBJ2-5, the V gene TRBV19, with 10 bases matching TRBD1. Germline V gene sequence: CDR1 LNHDA, CDR2 SQIVND (reference sequence). The J segment lost 6 bases and the V segment lost 3 bases, leaving 10 bases of the junction unmatched. CDR3 length: 16 amino acids. The CDR3 loop is CASSMDRDRGMKTQYF. Here the CDR3 DNA reads TGTGCCAGTAGTATGGACCGGGACAGGGGCATGAAGACCCAGTACTTC.

The chain joins TRBV23-1 to TRBJ1-6; D ambiguous. TRBV23-1 is an ORF for which the function is uncertain. The CDR3 consists of 16 residues. Trimming left V 7 bases short and J 2 bases short, with 15 bases between. The CDR3 coding sequence is TGCGCCAGCACTGTGGGCAGGTCCCCCTATAATTCACCCCTCCACTTT. Translation: CASTVGRSPYNSPLHF.

Here the CDR3 reads CASSWDTNYGYTF. Written as DNA, the CDR3 is TGTGCCAGCAGTTGGGACACAAACTATGGCTACACCTTC. V and J are TRBV2 and TRBJ1-2; D might be TRBD1 (6 bases). The germline CDR1 and CDR2 sequences are SNHLY and FYNNEI. This CDR3 is built from 13 residues. V shed 5 bases and J shed 2 bases, with 9 bases lying between them.

V and J are TRBV10-3 and TRBJ2-5, with a tentative D call TRBD2 (5 bases). CDR1 is ENHRY and CDR2 is SYGVKD in the germline V gene. This CDR3 is built from 14 residues. With 1 base removed from V and 0 bases from J, the gap between germline ends came to 6 bases. CDR3 coding DNA: TGTGCCATCAGTGAGTGGCGGGACCAAGAGACCCAGTACTTC. Amino acid sequence: CAISEWRDQETQYF.

V is TRBV6-5 and J is TRBJ2-7; 12 positions match TRBD2. V lost 2 bases and J lost 4; bases outside the gene matches: 6. Germline assignment: CDR1 MNHEY and CDR2 SVGAGI. CDR3 length: 16 residues. The CDR3 DNA follows: TGTGCCAGCAGTTACCGAACTAGCGGGGGGTTATACGAGCAGTACTTC. Protein sequence: CASSYRTSGGLYEQYF.

The V and J genes are TRBV6-5 and TRBJ2-7; 7 nucleotides line up with TRBD1. With V trimmed by 4 bases and J by 3 bases, 3 bases remained unmatched. Germline values: CDR1 MNHEY, CDR2 SVGAGI. The CDR3 loop spans 13 amino acids. The CDR3 loop reads CASSSDRSYEQYF. The CDR3 DNA reads TGTGCCAGCAGTTCGGACAGGAGCTACGAGCAGTACTTC.

V gene TRBV10-3 combines with J gene TRBJ1-1, with TRBD1 identical over 7 bases. Trimming at V came to 6 bases and at J to 4 bases, leaving 8 bases not matched to a gene. Germline V CDR1 and CDR2: ENHRY, SYGVKD. The CDR3 runs 14 residues. In nucleotides, the CDR3 is TGTGCCATCAGCGGCGACAGGGCGGTCACTGAAGCTTTCTTT. Protein product: CAISGDRAVTEAFF.

The rearrangement joins TRBV10-3 to TRBJ1-2, with no clear D. The CDR3 spans 14 residues. Germline V gene lookup returns CDR1 ENHRY and CDR2 SYGVKD. Trimming left V 3 bases short and J 4 bases short, with 12 bases between. The CDR3 region is CAISDRAGSYGYTF. The CDR3 DNA is TGTGCCATCAGTGACCGGGCGGGAAGCTATGGCTACACCTTC.

The rearrangement uses TRBV5-7 and TRBJ1-4, with D possibly matching TRBD1 (5 bases). TRBV5-7 is filed as an ORF, its function uncertain. V was pared by 0 bases and J by 3 bases, with 15 bases between. There are 17 residues in the CDR3. The CDR3 DNA follows: TGTGCCAGCAGCTTGGGGCAGGGAATGTTGCCTAATGAAAAACTGTTTTTT. Its translation is CASSLGQGMLPNEKLFF.

This rearrangement joins TRBV7-6 to TRBJ1-5; D is ambiguous. Looked up from germline, CDR1 is SGHVS and CDR2 is FNYEAQ. The length of the CDR3 is 13 residues. Trimming stripped 5 bases from V and 3 bases from J, with 8 bases between. The DNA of the CDR3 is TGTGCCAGCAGCCCCCGTTTCAATCAGCCCCAGCATTTT. Translating gives CASSPRFNQPQHF.

V usage is TRBV11-1 and J usage is TRBJ2-2, with 7 positions matching TRBD1. CDR3 size: 14 residues. The J segment lost 5 bases and the V segment lost 6 bases, leaving 6 bases of the junction unmatched. Germline CDR1 and CDR2: SGHAT and FQDESV (reference sequence). In DNA form, the CDR3 reads TGTGCCAGCAGGTCCTCAGGGGGAACCGGGGAGCTGTTTTTT. It yields the protein CASRSSGGTGELFF.